A single sample gave rise to the 32 T cell receptor beta chains below, sequenced in a study of tissue T cells after allogeneic stem cell transplantation (dated 2022 in TCRdb). The library was obtained by the immunoSEQ multiplex PCR assay. TCRdb obtained this table from immuneACCESS and retained in-frame rearrangements with V and J assigned. These tables miss some clones; where compared with another copy, unresolved V genes account for less than half of the shortfall, and the remainder is unexplained. The sample table contains 1,500 to 2,000 clones; only one count was recorded for 45% to 55% of them. Approximately 30% of the sample is taken by the ten largest. The time point label of this sample denotes: mouse harvest day 14 after allogeneic transplant. Mouse grafts combined 10^7 T-cell-depleted bone marrow cells with 10^6 splenic CD5+ T cells, given via tail vein injection. The sample comprised gut tissue. The receptors here all came from a female BALB/c mouse given C57BL/6 T cells with graft-versus-host disease after an allogeneic hematopoietic cell transplant.

This clone has more than one count but fewer than ten. Gene names are the mouse ones. The missing CDR3 end, 1 residue past where the read stops, is filled in from the germline J gene. The chain is built from TRBV12-2 and TRBJ2-2, with D hard to call. This CDR3 spans 13 amino acids. V lost 1 base and J lost 0, with 2 bases in between. The V gene's germline CDR1 is SGHLS and CDR2 HYDKME. The CDR3 sequence: CASSLANTGQLYF. The CDR3 bases that were read are TGTGCCAGCTCTCTAGCAAACACCGGGCAGCTCTAC. The full variable domain, completed using reference TRBV12-2 and TRBJ2-2, is NSGVVQSPRYIIKGKGERSILKCIPISGHLSVAWYQQTQGQELKFFIQHYDKMERDKGNLPSRFSVQQFDDYHSEMNMSALELEDSAVYFCASSLANTGQLYFGEGSKLTVL.

This clone was detected once. Any gene name here is a mouse gene name. Sequencing ends 1 residue short of the CDR3 end; the germline J gene provides the rest. The V gene is TRBV5, the J gene TRBJ2-5; TRBD1 is a possible D gene (6 bases). CDR1 is LGHNA, CDR2 YNLKQL, per germline (reference sequence). V gave up 4 bases and J gave up 4 bases, with 9 bases separating them. This CDR3 has 13 amino acids. The CDR3 here is CASSPGQKDTQYF. The sequenced CDR3 bases are TGTGCCAGCAGCCCCGGACAGAAAGACACCCAGTAC.

This clone was found a few times. Mouse gene names and germline throughout. The CDR3 end lies 1 residue beyond the end of the read and is filled in from the germline J gene. Other DNA sequences in the sample encode the same CDR3. The chain couples TRBV26 to TRBJ2-4; perhaps TRBD2 as D (6 bases). Deletions cut 2 bases from V and 3 bases from J, with 6 bases between. The CDR3 loop spans 13 amino acids. Germline loops: CDR1 KGHPV, CDR2 FQNQEV (reference sequence). CDR3 DNA, as far as it was read: TGTGCCAGCAGTCTGGGGGGGCAAAACACCTTGTAC. As protein: CASSLGGQNTLY. The entire CDR3 reads CASSLGGQNTLYF.

Comment on this clone: The gene symbols are mouse symbols. The CDR3 goes on 1 residue after the read ends, and that part is filled in from the germline J gene. This chain links TRBV26 with TRBJ2-7; 7 bases match TRBD2. The CDR3 has 14 residues. Germline loops: CDR1 KGHPV, CDR2 FQNQEV (reference sequence). J lost 0 bases, V lost 6 bases, and 5 bases had no gene match. The CDR3 DNA, read in part, is TGTGCCAGCAGGTTAACTGGGGACTCCTATGAACAGTAC. Translating gives CASRLTGDSYEQY. The full CDR3 sequence reads CASRLTGDSYEQYF.

Regarding this clone: Gene names follow the mouse nomenclature. The read gets to within 1 residue of the CDR3 end, and the germline J gene fills in the rest. J is TRBJ2-5 and V is TRBV26; either TRBD1 or TRBD2 may supply D (7 bases each). Germline assignment: CDR1 KGHPV and CDR2 FQNQEV (reference sequence). Trimming pared 3 bases from V and 5 bases from J, leaving 15 bases between. The CDR3 loop spans 15 amino acids. The chain's CDR3 is CASSLQGGKGDTQYF. Partial CDR3 DNA: TGTGCCAGCAGTCTCCAGGGGGGGAAGGGAGACACCCAGTAC. The variable domain in full, completed from reference TRBV26 and TRBJ2-5, reads NSKVIQTPRYLVKGQGQKAKMRCIPEKGHPVVFWYQQNKNNEFKFLINFQNQEVLQQIDMTEKRFSAECPSNSPCSLEIQSSEAGDSALYLCASSLQGGKGDTQYFGPGTRLLVL.

Worth noting for this clone: Mouse gene names apply. The read gets to within 1 residue of the CDR3 end, and the germline J gene fills in the rest. The chain links TRBV13-1 to TRBJ2-3; D is ambiguous. Per the germline V gene, CDR1 is NSHNY and CDR2 is SYGAGN. The length of the CDR3 is 12 residues. Trimming pared 0 bases from V and 6 bases from J, leaving 5 bases between. The sequenced part of the CDR3 DNA is TGTGCCAGCAGTGATGCTTTGGAAACGCTGTAT. Protein: CASSDALETLY. The full CDR3 is CASSDALETLYF.

Details on this clone: Gene names are the mouse ones. The read finishes 1 residue shy of the CDR3 end, and the germline J gene is used to complete it. The V gene is TRBV16, the J gene TRBJ2-7; 11 positions match TRBD2. The germline CDR1 and CDR2 sequences are SGHSA and FRNQAP. V lost 0 bases to trimming and J lost 6 bases; unmatched junction nucleotides: 4. CDR3 length: 15 residues. CDR3 sequence: CASSLDLGLGVEQYF. The CDR3 DNA, read in part, is TGTGCAAGCAGCTTAGATTTGGGACTGGGGGTTGAACAGTAC.

Notes on this clone: Any gene name here is a mouse gene name. Sequencing ends 1 residue short of the CDR3 end; the germline J gene provides the rest. The genes are TRBV19 and TRBJ2-1; 10 bases are shared with TRBD2. The CDR3 runs 15 residues. Germline CDR1 reads FNHDT; CDR2 reads SITEND (reference sequence). The V and J ends lost 4 bases and 6 bases, in that order; junction bases with no gene match: 7. Incomplete CDR3 DNA: TGTGCCAGCAGTCCCCCCTGGGGGGGCGTTGCTGAGCAGTTC. It translates to CASSPPWGGVAEQF. The CDR3 reads in full as CASSPPWGGVAEQFF.

This clone showed up just a few times. Gene labels here are mouse ones. The read terminates 1 residue before the CDR3 end, so the remaining end is supplied by the germline J gene. The V call is TRBV26, the J call TRBJ2-7; the match to TRBD1 covers 7 bases. V lost 0 bases to trimming and J lost 2 bases; unmatched junction nucleotides: 1. Germline-derived CDR1 and CDR2 are KGHPV and FQNQEV (reference sequence). This CDR3 has 14 amino acids. CDR3 sequence: CASSLSQGAYEQYF. CDR3 DNA (partial): TGTGCCAGCAGTCTGTCCCAGGGGGCCTATGAACAGTAC.

This clone was seen only a few times. All gene names here are mouse names. The missing CDR3 end, 1 residue past where the read stops, is filled in from the germline J gene. V gene TRBV16 combines with J gene TRBJ2-5, with TRBD2 matching over 9 bases. V lost 5 bases and J lost 5; bases outside the gene matches: 2. Germline V CDR1 and CDR2: SGHSA, FRNQAP. The CDR3 contains 13 residues. CDR3 residues: CASSPWGGDTQYF. Partial CDR3 DNA: TGTGCAAGCAGCCCCTGGGGGGGAGACACCCAGTAC.

To note about this clone: Germline and genes here are mouse. The missing CDR3 end, 1 residue past where the read stops, is filled in from the germline J gene. The chain couples TRBV20 to TRBJ2-3; 10 bases are shared with TRBD2. The J segment lost 2 bases and the V segment lost 0 bases, leaving 2 bases of the junction unmatched. Germline V CDR1 and CDR2: GFQATS, STVNSAI. This CDR3 contains 15 residues. CDR3 region: CGARDWGGNAETLYF. CDR3 DNA, as far as it was read: TGTGGTGCTAGGGACTGGGGGGGCAATGCAGAAACGCTGTAT.

About this clone itself: The genes are named according to mouse. The missing CDR3 end, 1 residue past where the read stops, is filled in from the germline J gene. The V gene is TRBV12-2, the J gene TRBJ1-4; 10 nucleotides match TRBD1. CDR3 size: 16 residues. Germline assignment: CDR1 SGHLS and CDR2 HYDKME. J was trimmed by 1 base and V by 2 bases; bases with no gene match: 3. This CDR3 is CASSPDRGPSNERLFF. The CDR3 bases that were read are TGTGCCAGCTCTCCTGACAGGGGGCCTTCCAACGAAAGATTATTT.

A few counts support this clone. Genes and germline come from the mouse. The CDR3 end is not reached by the read, which stops 1 residue before it; the germline J gene fills it in. The rearrangement uses TRBV5 and TRBJ2-3; a possible D gene is TRBD1 (5 bases). Germline V gives CDR1 LGHNA, CDR2 YNLKQL (reference sequence). V shed 4 bases and J shed 0 bases, with 11 bases lying between them. There are 15 residues in the CDR3. The DNA read from the CDR3 is TGTGCCAGCAGCCCCCGGACATCTAGTGCAGAAACGCTGTAT. It codes for CASSPRTSSAETLY. The entire CDR3 protein reads CASSPRTSSAETLYF.

This clone was detected a few times. Mouse gene names and germline throughout. Coverage ceases 1 residue before the CDR3 finishes, and the germline J gene fills in the end. The rearrangement joins TRBV26 to TRBJ2-2, with 9 nucleotides matching TRBD1. Germline CDR1 KGHPV, CDR2 FQNQEV (reference sequence). The CDR3 is 15 residues long. V shed 0 bases and J 5 bases; nucleotides not matched to a gene: 1. The CDR3 reads CASSLSDRGTGQLYF. CDR3 DNA, as far as it was read: TGTGCCAGCAGTCTGTCGGACAGGGGTACCGGGCAGCTCTAC.

Worth noting for this clone: Genes and germline come from the mouse. The sequenced fragment ends 1 residue before the CDR3 boundary, so the rest is inferred from the germline J gene. The V gene is TRBV15, the J gene TRBJ2-2; D possibly corresponds to TRBD1 (6 bases). This CDR3 is built from 14 residues. The germline V gene encodes CDR1 SGHND and CDR2 FRSKSL. V lost 6 bases and J 2 bases, leaving 10 bases between the germline ends. CDR3 DNA, as far as it was read: TGTGCCAGCAGCAGGGGAGATAACACCGGGCAGCTCTAC. Translation: CASSRGDNTGQLY. In full, the CDR3 reads CASSRGDNTGQLYF.

This clone is large in the sample. Gene names are mouse gene names. Read sequence stops 1 residue before the CDR3 end, and the germline J gene provides the missing end. The gene calls are TRBV23 and TRBJ2-4; TRBD1 is the table's D call and was not checked against the DNA. CDR1 is KGHTA and CDR2 is FQNQQP in the germline V gene. The CDR3 length is 14 residues. The sequenced CDR3 bases are TGCTCCAGCAGTCAATCACAGGACAGGGACACCTTGTAC. This sequence encodes CSSSQSQDRDTLY. The entire CDR3 reads CSSSQSQDRDTLYF. The variable domain in full, completed from reference TRBV23 and TRBJ2-4, reads DAAVTQKPRYLIKMKGQEAEMKCIPEKGHTAVFWYQQKQSKELKFLIYFQNQQPLDQIDMVKERFSAVCPSSSLCSLGIRTCEAEDSALYLCSSSQSQDRDTLYFGAGTRLSVL.

A word on this clone: Genes here carry mouse names. The read ends 1 residue before the CDR3 terminus; that terminus is restored from the germline J gene. V gene TRBV31 combines with J gene TRBJ2-2; 12 nucleotides line up with TRBD2. There are 18 residues in the CDR3. Germline CDR1 is GKSSPN and CDR2 is SITVG. Germline trimming cut 1 base from V and 4 bases from J; bases unmatched to any gene: 10. CDR3 bases read: TGTGCCTGGAGTCCCCGGACTGGGGGGGGAATTGGCACCGGGCAGCTCTAC. This translates into CAWSPRTGGGIGTGQLY. The entire CDR3 is CAWSPRTGGGIGTGQLYF.

This clone was observed a handful of times. Germline and genes: mouse. CDR3 sequence: CASARGTGVERLFF. The CDR3 bases that were read are TGTGCCAGCGCCAGGGGGACAGGGGTCGAAAGATTATTT. The gene calls are TRBV3 and TRBJ1-4; TRBD1 aligns across 10 bases. From the germline J gene comes the end of the CDR3, since the read stops 1 residue before it. The CDR3 is 14 residues long. CDR1 SNHLY and CDR2 FYNGKV come from the germline V gene (reference sequence). Trimming cost V 8 bases and J 7 bases; bases outside gene matches: 7.

This clone counts as medium-sized. Genes and germline are mouse. The sequenced part of the CDR3 DNA is TGTGCCAGCAGCTTCACAGGGGTTGAACAGTAC. This translates into CASSFTGVEQY. The CDR3 reads in full as CASSFTGVEQYF. The chain links TRBV3 to TRBJ2-7, with TRBD1 matching 7 bases. The read falls 1 residue short of the CDR3 end, and the missing part is taken from the germline J gene. Germline CDR1 is SNHLY and CDR2 is FYNGKV (reference sequence). The J segment lost 6 bases and the V segment lost 3 bases, leaving 2 bases of the junction unmatched. This CDR3 has 12 residues.

This clone is categorized as medium-sized. Gene names are the mouse ones. The read stops 1 residue short of the end of the CDR3; the missing end is completed from the germline J gene. This chain uses TRBV26 with TRBJ1-2; no definite D call. Germline CDR1 is KGHPV and CDR2 is FQNQEV (reference sequence). The CDR3 is made up of 14 amino acids. The V and J ends lost 0 bases and 0 bases respectively, with 5 bases between them. The DNA read from the CDR3 is TGTGCCAGCAGTCTGTCGTCAACAAACTCCGACTACACC. It is translated as CASSLSSTNSDYT. The entire CDR3 protein is CASSLSSTNSDYTF.

Comment on this clone: Germline and genes here are mouse. The CDR3 extends 1 residue past the end of the read, so its final part is completed from the germline J gene. This chain connects TRBV12-2 to TRBJ1-2; TRBD1 matches 7 bases. The trim removed 2 bases at V and 0 bases at J, leaving 5 bases unmatched. The CDR3 consists of 15 residues. The V gene's germline CDR1 is SGHLS and CDR2 HYDKME. CDR3 DNA (partial): TGTGCCAGCTCTCCCTGGGACAGCTCAAACTCCGACTACACC. Protein: CASSPWDSSNSDYT. The whole CDR3 is CASSPWDSSNSDYTF.

About this clone: These gene names are mouse names. The part of the CDR3 DNA that was read is TGCACCTGCAGTGAGGACTGGGGGCAAGACACCCAGTAC. Protein product: CTCSEDWGQDTQY. The full CDR3 is CTCSEDWGQDTQYF. The chain uses TRBV1 and TRBJ2-5; 10 bases map to TRBD2. The CDR3 extends 1 residue past the end of the read, so its final part is completed from the germline J gene. The V gene end was trimmed by 4 bases and the J gene end by 3 bases; junction bases not matched to a gene: 1. Germline lookup yields CDR1 NSQYPW and CDR2 LRSPGD (reference sequence). There are 14 residues in the CDR3.

Concerning this clone: All gene names here are mouse names. The CDR3 DNA, read in part, is TGTGCCAGCAGCCGACTGGGGGGGCTAAGTGAACAGTAC. It yields the protein CASSRLGGLSEQY. The complete CDR3 protein is CASSRLGGLSEQYF. This sequence joins TRBV3 and TRBJ2-7, with 12 bases identical to TRBD2. The sequenced fragment ends 1 residue before the CDR3 boundary, so the rest is inferred from the germline J gene. Germline values: CDR1 SNHLY, CDR2 FYNGKV (reference sequence). There are 14 residues in the CDR3. Losses at the gene ends were 5 bases for V and 6 bases for J; bases not matched to a gene: 5.

A remark on this clone: Mouse names are used for the genes. The sequenced fragment ends 1 residue before the CDR3 boundary, so the rest is inferred from the germline J gene. The V and J genes are TRBV15 and TRBJ2-2, with D perhaps matching TRBD1 (5 bases). The CDR3 has 14 residues. V dropped 5 bases and J dropped 1 base, with 8 bases sitting between them. CDR1 is SGHND and CDR2 is FRSKSL in the germline V gene. The sequenced part of the CDR3 DNA is TGTGCCAGCAGTAGGACAAAAAACACCGGGCAGCTCTAC. Its translation is CASSRTKNTGQLY. The whole CDR3 protein reads CASSRTKNTGQLYF.

About this clone itself: Gene names and germline refer to mouse. The read terminates 1 residue before the CDR3 end, so the remaining end is supplied by the germline J gene. The V and J genes are TRBV26 and TRBJ2-5; D tentatively fits TRBD1 or TRBD2 (5 bases each). Looked up from germline, CDR1 is KGHPV and CDR2 is FQNQEV (reference sequence). The CDR3 has 13 residues. V was pared by 4 bases and J by 5 bases, with 10 bases between. CDR3 in amino acids: CASSPRGPDTQYF. The CDR3 bases that were read are TGTGCCAGCAGTCCTCGGGGCCCAGACACCCAGTAC.

By share, this clone ranks as large. Each gene name is a mouse one. The sequence runs out 1 residue before the end of the CDR3; the remainder is reconstructed from the germline J gene. The chain carries TRBV13-2 and TRBJ2-1; possibly TRBD1 or TRBD2 for D (5 bases each). The V gene lost 3 bases and the J gene lost 1 base, with 5 bases spanning the gap. This CDR3 contains 13 residues. Germline CDR1 is NNHNN and CDR2 is SYGAGS (reference sequence). CDR3 DNA, as far as it was read: TGTGCCAGCGGTGGGGGGAACTATGCTGAGCAGTTC. This encodes CASGGGNYAEQF. The CDR3, in full, reads CASGGGNYAEQFF.

As to this clone: One end of the junction does not line up with germline, which may come from a read error. Genes and germline come from the mouse. The read ends 1 residue early relative to the CDR3; the germline J gene fills the gap. This chain joins TRBV17 and TRBJ1-1; 8 nucleotides match TRBD1. Per germline, CDR1 MNHDT and CDR2 YYDKIL. The CDR3 totals 11 residues. The CDR3 DNA, read in part, is TGTGCTAGCAGAGCCGGGACAGGAGTCTTC. Its translation is CASRAGTGVF. In full, the CDR3 is CASRAGTGVFF.

In regard to this clone: Mouse germline and gene names are used. The CDR3 is cut off 1 residue early in the read; its end comes from the germline J gene. V usage is TRBV2 and J usage is TRBJ2-7, with 9 nucleotides matching TRBD2. CDR1 LGHNA and CDR2 YSYQKL come from the germline V gene. The junction had 2 bases not matched to a gene; V was cut back by 2 bases and J by 3 bases. The CDR3 contains 14 residues. The CDR3 here is CASSQNWGDYEQYF. The sequenced CDR3 bases are TGTGCCAGCAGCCAAAACTGGGGGGACTATGAACAGTAC.

Comments on this clone: Gene names refer to mouse genes. The read finishes 1 residue shy of the CDR3 end, and the germline J gene is used to complete it. The chain links TRBV13-2 to TRBJ1-6; D gene unclear. TRBJ1-6 is reported as an ORF; its role is uncertain. Trimming stripped 1 base from V and 3 bases from J, with 5 bases between. Germline loops: CDR1 NNHNN, CDR2 SYGAGS (reference sequence). The CDR3 consists of 14 residues. The chain's CDR3 is CASGDTVYNSPLYF. The part of the CDR3 DNA that was read is TGTGCCAGCGGTGATACAGTCTATAATTCGCCCCTCTAC.

Note on this clone: A read error may produce the germline difference seen at one junction end. The gene names given are mouse names. The read terminates 1 residue ahead of where the CDR3 ends, so the germline J gene completes it. The V call is TRBV13-3, the J call TRBJ2-5, with 11 bases aligning to TRBD2. This CDR3 spans 15 amino acids. In germline, CDR1 is NNHDY, CDR2 SYVADS. The part of the CDR3 DNA that was read is TGTGCCAGCGGTGACGACTGGGGGGGGCAAGACACCCAGTAC. Protein sequence: CASGDDWGGQDTQY. The full CDR3 reads CASGDDWGGQDTQYF.

This clone was recorded a few times. These gene names are mouse names. The CDR3 end lies 1 residue beyond the end of the read and is filled in from the germline J gene. The gene calls are TRBV15 and TRBJ2-7; 9 nucleotides align to TRBD2. The CDR3 is made up of 13 amino acids. The V segment lost 6 bases and the J segment 4 bases; nucleotides outside the gene matches: 4. Germline CDR1 and CDR2: SGHND and FRSKSL. Partial CDR3 DNA: TGTGCCAGCAGCCCCGGGACTGGGTATGAACAGTAC. Translating it yields CASSPGTGYEQY. The complete CDR3 protein is CASSPGTGYEQYF. The complete variable domain, with remaining parts taken from reference TRBV15 and TRBJ2-7, reads DAGVTQTPRHEVAEKGQTIILKCEPVSGHNDLFWYRQTKIQGLELLSYFRSKSLMEDGGAFKDRFKAEMLNSSFSTLKIQPTEPKDSAVYLCASSPGTGYEQYFGPGTRLTVL.

Regarding this clone: The gene names here belong to mouse. The read ends 1 residue early relative to the CDR3; the germline J gene fills the gap. This chain links TRBV20 with TRBJ1-1, with a weak D call TRBD1 (6 bases). There are 11 residues in the CDR3. Trimming took off 3 bases at V and 7 bases at J, with 9 bases between the two ends. Germline CDR1 is GFQATS and CDR2 is STVNSAI. This CDR3 reads CGARRGREVFF. CDR3 DNA (partial): TGTGGTGCTAGAAGGGGGAGAGAAGTCTTC.